This T cell receptor beta chain comes out of a study of CD8 T cells in ankylosing spondylitis. Trimming stripped 4 bases from V and 6 bases from J, with 20 bases between. The CDR3 is made up of 16 amino acids. Germline CDR1 is SGHNT and CDR2 is YYREEE (reference sequence). TCRdb passed the 5' RACE reads through MiXCR, listing each CDR3 protein once. Here the sample spans around 320,000 distinct CDR3 sequences, less than 25% being singletons. The receptor's source is a female donor with ankylosing spondylitis or in good health (not recorded which). The chain is built from TRBV5-4 and TRBJ2-1, with D perhaps matching TRBD1 (6 bases). Material for sequencing was blood, either unsorted or a sorted T cell fraction (not recorded which). CDR3 in DNA: TGTGCCAGCAGCCCTGCATTTGGGGGCCACTCCAATGAGCAGTTCTTC. This gives the protein CASSPAFGGHSNEQFF.